Below, 8 T cell receptor beta chains from the same sample are listed, as sequenced in a study of blood T cell repertoires in COVID-19 (dated by TCRdb to about 2020). Library method: the immunoSEQ multiplex PCR assay. In TCRdb, the immuneACCESS table is reduced to in-frame sequences with V and J assigned. These tables do not hold every clone; where another copy was compared, an unresolved V gene accounts for under half, and the others remain unexplained. The sample has approximately 220,000 clones on record, 65% to 90% of them singletons. The ten most abundant clones make up roughly 4.5% of the sample. Specimen: PBMCs or T cells enriched from blood (not recorded which). The receptors were gathered from a woman aged 25 to 39 who had been exposed to COVID-19.

The rearrangement uses TRBV11-2 and TRBJ2-7, with TRBD2 matching over 7 bases. The germline V gene has CDR1 SGHAT and CDR2 FQNNGV. J was trimmed by 2 bases and V by 4 bases; bases with no gene match: 2. This CDR3 is built from 13 residues. The CDR3 sequence: CASSSGLAYEQYF. As DNA, the CDR3 is TGTGCCAGCAGCTCTGGACTAGCCTACGAGCAGTACTTC.

The chain combines TRBV9 with TRBJ2-3; 7 nucleotides match TRBD2. CDR1 is SGDLS and CDR2 is YYNGEE in the germline V gene. V lost 0 bases and J lost 6; bases outside the gene matches: 7. This CDR3 region has 15 residues. This chain's CDR3 is CASSVGRGVSDTQYF. In DNA, the CDR3 is TGTGCCAGCAGCGTAGGTCGGGGGGTCAGTGATACGCAGTATTTT.

V usage is TRBV19 and J usage is TRBJ1-6, with a weak D call TRBD1 (5 bases). Trimming stripped 4 bases from V and 9 bases from J, with 16 bases between. The CDR3 length is 15 residues. Germline V lookup: CDR1 LNHDA, CDR2 SQIVND (reference sequence). The CDR3 protein is CASSTTAKGLSPLHF. As DNA, the CDR3 is TGTGCCAGTAGTACGACAGCCAAGGGCCTTTCACCCCTCCACTTT.

CDR3 in DNA: TGTGCCAGCAGCTTCTCAGGGAGGGACTATGGCTACACCTTC. Translated, it gives CASSFSGRDYGYTF. V and J are TRBV5-6 and TRBJ1-2; D is possibly TRBD1 (5 bases). V lost 2 bases to trimming and J lost 3 bases, with 11 bases between them. CDR1 is SGHDT, CDR2 YYEEEE, per germline. This CDR3 has 14 residues.

This clone was observed at least ten times. The chain has TRBV15 and TRBJ1-4; 9 bases are a match to TRBD1. The CDR3 consists of 17 residues. V was pared by 0 bases and J by 5 bases, with 7 bases of the junction left unmatched. In germline, CDR1 is LNHNV, CDR2 YYDKDF (reference sequence). The CDR3 bases are TGTGCCACCAGCAGAGATCCTAGACAGGGGGAGAATGAAAAACTGTTTTTT. Translation: CATSRDPRQGENEKLFF. Variable domain in full (rest from reference TRBV15 and TRBJ1-4): DAMVIQNPRYQVTQFGKPVTLSCSQTLNHNVMYWYQQKSSQAPKLLFHYYDKDFNNEADTPDNFQSRRPNTSFCFLDIRSPGLGDTAMYLCATSRDPRQGENEKLFFGSGTQLSVL.

As concerns this clone: The same CDR3 also results from other DNA sequences found in this sample. This sequence joins TRBV3-1 (or the pseudogene TRBV3-2) and TRBJ2-1; 10 nucleotides align to TRBD2. This CDR3 has 18 residues. Looked up from germline, CDR1 is LGHDT and CDR2 is YNNKEL (reference sequence). V trimming: 1 base; J trimming: 4 bases; junction bases outside the gene matches: 10. The CDR3 DNA sequence: TGTGCCAGCAGCCAAGGATTAGCGGGGGGCTTGGGATACAATGAGCAGTTCTTC. Translated, it gives CASSQGLAGGLGYNEQFF.

The chain joins TRBV11-2 to TRBJ2-5; 9 bases align to TRBD1. CDR3 length equals 14 residues. CDR1 and CDR2 from the germline V gene are SGHAT and FQNNGV. Trimming at V came to 1 base and at J to 5 bases, leaving 2 bases not matched to a gene. Here the CDR3 reads CASSLATGGETQYF. The CDR3 coding sequence is TGTGCCAGCAGCTTAGCGACAGGGGGGGAGACCCAGTACTTC.

The chain joins TRBV19 to TRBJ2-7, with TRBD2 identical over 11 bases. The J segment lost 2 bases and the V segment lost 4 bases, leaving 4 bases of the junction unmatched. The V gene's germline CDR1 is LNHDA and CDR2 SQIVND (reference sequence). The CDR3 length is 15 residues. DNA for the CDR3: TGTGCCAGTAGTAAGACTAGCGGGGAAACCTACGAGCAGTACTTC. Translation gives CASSKTSGETYEQYF.